This T cell receptor (beta chain) came from a study of blood T cells in healthy people across ages. Together with a sample-barcoded 5' primer, a J-beta primer mix was included in a second PCR lasting about 6 to 11 cycles. Using its own MiXCR run on the 5' RACE reads, TCRdb lists one record per CDR3 protein. The table shows about 1,500,000 distinct CDR3 sequences, with approximately 30% occurring only once. They isolated at least 7 million PBMCs from each sample. Overall study findings and caveats: In these data, TCR beta diversity tracked strongly with naive T cell percentage.

This CDR3 is built from 13 residues. The V end lost 8 bases, the J end lost 1 base, and 13 bases lay between the germline ends. Germline assignment: CDR1 SQVTM and CDR2 ANQGSEA. This clonotype was found a few times. Its antigen is unknown. This TCR came from a woman aged 30 to 39 in good health. J is TRBJ2-3 and V is TRBV29-1, with D unresolved. The sequenced material came from blood. CDR3 sequence (DNA): TGCAGCTCCGCAGCAGGCCGCACAGATACGCAGTATTTT. Protein: CSSAAGRTDTQYF.